This passage covers 6 T cell receptor beta chains from one sample sequenced in a study of beta chain features in type 1 diabetes. Every bit of the isolated RNA underwent reverse transcription, so sequencing read expressed TCRB transcripts. The data were produced by immunoSEQ multiplex PCR, yet TCRdb's version contains in-frame clones alone and is incomplete. The repertoire holds 450,000 to 600,000 clones, with about 32% as singletons. The specimen was naive CD4+ T cells from blood. The origin of the receptors is a man younger than 35 in good health.

The gene calls are TRBV7-2 and TRBJ2-5; tentative D call: TRBD2 (5 bases). Germline V gives CDR1 SGHTA, CDR2 FQGNSA. There are 15 residues in the CDR3. V lost 1 base to trimming and J lost 1 base, with 10 bases between them. The CDR3 DNA follows: TGTGCCAGCAGCTTAGGGGGAGAGAGCCAAGAGACCCAGTACTTC. It is translated as CASSLGGESQETQYF.

The chain uses TRBV4-3 and TRBJ2-5; 7 bases map to TRBD2. Per the germline V gene, CDR1 is LGHNA and CDR2 is YSLEER. The trim removed 1 base at V and 1 base at J, leaving 9 bases unmatched. The CDR3 sequence is 17 residues long. The CDR3 loop is CASSQGHGRESQETQYF. The DNA of the CDR3 is TGCGCCAGCAGCCAAGGTCACGGGCGGGAGTCCCAAGAGACCCAGTACTTC.

The sample holds a few counts of this clone. The CDR3 is CASSQELAEGKRTNEKLFF. For the CDR3, the DNA is TGTGCCAGCAGCCAAGAGCTGGCCGAGGGGAAGCGAACTAATGAAAAACTGTTTTTT. V and J are TRBV4-2 and TRBJ1-4; D may be TRBD1 (5 bases). This CDR3 spans 19 amino acids. From germline, CDR1 is LGHNA and CDR2 YNFKEQ. V was cut by 0 bases and J by 1 base, with 18 bases left in between.

The J gene is TRBJ2-1, the V gene TRBV5-1; no clear D. From germline, CDR1 is SGHRS and CDR2 YFSETQ. V gave up 0 bases and J gave up 8 bases, with 15 bases separating them. CDR3 length: 15 residues. The CDR3 DNA sequence: TGCGCCAGCAGCTTGGGGCCGTATCTGAAGGATGAGCAGTTCTTC. Protein sequence: CASSLGPYLKDEQFF.

The rearrangement links TRBV6-5 to TRBJ2-5, with unresolved D. Trimming cost V 1 base and J 3 bases, with 6 bases left between them. CDR1 is MNHEY and CDR2 is SVGAGI in the germline V gene. This CDR3 has 13 residues. The CDR3 spells CASSYFREETQYF. CDR3 bases: TGTGCCAGCAGTTACTTCCGGGAAGAGACCCAGTACTTC.

This clone was counted a few times. The CDR3 reads CASSRQRNTEAFF. DNA for the CDR3: TGTGCCAGCAGCCGACAGAGGAACACTGAAGCTTTCTTT. V is TRBV5-6 and J is TRBJ1-1, with a tentative D call TRBD1 (5 bases). The CDR3 runs to 13 residues. CDR1 and CDR2 (germline): SGHDT, YYEEEE. V gave up 4 bases and J gave up 1 base, with 8 bases separating them. Full variable domain (rest looked up from reference TRBV5-6 and TRBJ1-1): DAGVTQSPTHLIKTRGQQVTLRCSPKSGHDTVSWYQQALGQGPQFIFQYYEEEERQRGNFPDRFSGHQFPNYSSELNVNALLLGDSALYLCASSRQRNTEAFFGQGTRLTVV.